Sequencing of this T cell receptor (beta chain) was carried out in a study of shared clonotypes between healthy human individuals. Findings of the study overall: Clonotypes shared by all four sorted-subset donors had higher generation probabilities than non-shared clonotypes.

Notes on this clone: The antigen is undetermined.

The deep-level immunoSEQ assay was used. Data came from immunoSEQ multiplex PCR; TCRdb stores just in-frame clones and leaves some out. The sample consists of 950,000 to 1,200,000 clones, around 77% of them appearing once. Germline-derived CDR1 and CDR2 are SNHLY and FYNNEI. This CDR3 is 15 amino acids long. The V gene lost 2 bases and the J gene lost 1 base, with 11 bases spanning the gap. The rearrangement uses TRBV2 and TRBJ1-1, with no clear D. The TCR was taken from a young man in good health. Some clones in this sample may be carry-over from other donors' samples. Sequenced material: memory CD4+ T cells from PBMCs. The subset is: CD45RA-negative fraction. CDR3 amino acids: CASSEQNPKNTEAFF. CDR3 DNA sequence: TGTGCCAGCAGTGAACAAAACCCCAAGAACACTGAAGCTTTCTTT.